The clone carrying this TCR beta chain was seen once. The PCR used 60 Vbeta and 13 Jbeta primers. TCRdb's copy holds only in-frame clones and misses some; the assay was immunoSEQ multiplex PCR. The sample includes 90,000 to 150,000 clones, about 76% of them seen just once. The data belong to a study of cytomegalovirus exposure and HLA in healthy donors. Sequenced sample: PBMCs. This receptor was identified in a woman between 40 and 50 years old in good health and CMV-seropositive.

The CDR3 coding sequence is TGCAGCGTTGAGGCATACCCCTCTGGGGCCAACGTCCTGACTTTC. Protein sequence: CSVEAYPSGANVLTF. This chain connects TRBV29-1 to TRBJ2-6; no clear D gene. V dropped 3 bases and J dropped 0 bases, with 9 bases sitting between them. CDR1 is SQVTM and CDR2 is ANQGSEA in the germline V gene. CDR3 length: 15 amino acids.